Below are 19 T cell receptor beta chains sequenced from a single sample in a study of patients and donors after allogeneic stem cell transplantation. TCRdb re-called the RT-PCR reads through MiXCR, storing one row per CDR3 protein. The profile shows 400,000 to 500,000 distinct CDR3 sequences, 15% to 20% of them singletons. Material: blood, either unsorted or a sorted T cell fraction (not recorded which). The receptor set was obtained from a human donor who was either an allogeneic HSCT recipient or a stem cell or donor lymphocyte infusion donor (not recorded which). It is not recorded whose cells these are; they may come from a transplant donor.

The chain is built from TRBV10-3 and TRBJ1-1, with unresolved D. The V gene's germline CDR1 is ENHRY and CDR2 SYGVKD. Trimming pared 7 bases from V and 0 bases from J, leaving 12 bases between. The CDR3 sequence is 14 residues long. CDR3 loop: CAITSPGMNTEAFF. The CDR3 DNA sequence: TGTGCCATCACGAGTCCAGGCATGAACACTGAAGCTTTCTTT.

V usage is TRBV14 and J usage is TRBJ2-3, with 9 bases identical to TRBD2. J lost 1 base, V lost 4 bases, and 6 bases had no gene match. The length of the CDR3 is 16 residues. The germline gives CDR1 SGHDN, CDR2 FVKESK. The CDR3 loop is CASSPQRGVRTDTQYF. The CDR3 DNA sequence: TGTGCCAGCAGCCCCCAGCGGGGGGTCCGCACAGATACGCAGTATTTT.

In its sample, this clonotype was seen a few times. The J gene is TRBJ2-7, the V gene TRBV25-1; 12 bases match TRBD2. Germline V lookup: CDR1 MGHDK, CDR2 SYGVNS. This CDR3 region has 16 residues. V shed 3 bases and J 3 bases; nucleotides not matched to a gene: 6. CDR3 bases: TGTGCCAGCAGTGATGCCGGACTAGCGGGGAACTACGAGCAGTACTTC. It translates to CASSDAGLAGNYEQYF.

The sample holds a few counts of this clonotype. The CDR3 loop reads CASSLDALEQYF. CDR3 sequence (DNA): TGTGCCAGCAGCCTGGACGCCTTAGAGCAGTACTTC. The chain couples TRBV14 to TRBJ2-7, with D hard to call. CDR1 and CDR2 (germline): SGHDN, FVKESK. This CDR3 region has 12 residues. The V gene lost 4 bases and the J gene lost 7 bases, with 11 bases spanning the gap.

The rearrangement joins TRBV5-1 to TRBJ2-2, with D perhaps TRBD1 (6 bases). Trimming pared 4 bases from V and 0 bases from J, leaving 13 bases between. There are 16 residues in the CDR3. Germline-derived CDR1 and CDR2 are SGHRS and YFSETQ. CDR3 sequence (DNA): TGCGCCAGCAGCGACAGGCAACCTTCGAACACCGGGGAGCTGTTTTTT. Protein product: CASSDRQPSNTGELFF.

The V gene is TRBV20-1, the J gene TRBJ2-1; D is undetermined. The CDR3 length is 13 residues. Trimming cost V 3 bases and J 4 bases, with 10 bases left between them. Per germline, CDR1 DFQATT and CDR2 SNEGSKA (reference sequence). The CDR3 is CSASEQIYNEQFF. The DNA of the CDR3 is TGCAGTGCTAGCGAACAAATATACAATGAGCAGTTCTTC.

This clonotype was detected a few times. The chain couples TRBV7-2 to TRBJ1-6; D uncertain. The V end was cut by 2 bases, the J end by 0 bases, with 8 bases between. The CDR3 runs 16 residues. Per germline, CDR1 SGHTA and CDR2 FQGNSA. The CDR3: CASSLSMSSYNSPLHF. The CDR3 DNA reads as TGTGCCAGCAGCTTATCCATGAGCTCCTATAATTCACCCCTCCACTTT.

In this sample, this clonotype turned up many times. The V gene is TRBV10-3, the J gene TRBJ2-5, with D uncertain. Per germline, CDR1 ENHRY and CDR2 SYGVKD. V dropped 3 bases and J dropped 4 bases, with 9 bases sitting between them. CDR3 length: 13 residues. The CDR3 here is CAISDGRGETQYF. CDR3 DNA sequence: TGTGCCATCAGTGACGGTCGAGGAGAGACCCAGTACTTC.

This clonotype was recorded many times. CDR3 loop: CATSVKRRTDEQFF. CDR3 nucleotide sequence: TGTGCCACCAGTGTCAAGCGGCGGACCGATGAGCAGTTCTTC. The chain uses TRBV24-1 and TRBJ2-1; the D gene is possibly TRBD2 (5 bases). The V and J ends lost 5 bases and 8 bases respectively, with 15 bases between them. The CDR3 is 14 amino acids. The V gene's germline CDR1 is KGHDR and CDR2 SFDVKD.

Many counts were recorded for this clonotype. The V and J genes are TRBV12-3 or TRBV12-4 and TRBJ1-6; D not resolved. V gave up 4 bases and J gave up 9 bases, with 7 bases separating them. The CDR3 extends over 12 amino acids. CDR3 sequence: CASSSGSSPLHF. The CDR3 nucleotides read TGTGCCAGCAGTTCCGGAAGTTCACCCCTCCACTTT.

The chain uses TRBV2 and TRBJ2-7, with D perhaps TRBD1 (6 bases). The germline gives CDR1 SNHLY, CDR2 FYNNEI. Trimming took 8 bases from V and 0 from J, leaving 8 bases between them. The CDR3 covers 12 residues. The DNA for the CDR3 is TGTGCCAGCCTAGGGGGCTCCTACGAGCAGTACTTC. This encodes CASLGGSYEQYF.

The CDR3: CASSDQGTQWGQPQHF. In DNA form, the CDR3 reads TGTGCCAGCAGTGATCAGGGGACACAATGGGGTCAGCCCCAGCATTTT. This chain connects TRBV6-1 to TRBJ1-5; D possibly corresponds to TRBD1 (6 bases). This CDR3 region has 16 residues. Germline assignment: CDR1 MNHNS and CDR2 SASEGT. V lost 3 bases to trimming and J lost 6 bases, with 18 bases between them.

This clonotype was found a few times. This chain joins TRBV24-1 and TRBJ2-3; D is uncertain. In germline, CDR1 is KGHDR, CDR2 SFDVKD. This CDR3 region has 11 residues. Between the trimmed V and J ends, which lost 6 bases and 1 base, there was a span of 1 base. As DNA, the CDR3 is TGTGCCACCAGTCGCACAGATACGCAGTATTTT. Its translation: CATSRTDTQYF.

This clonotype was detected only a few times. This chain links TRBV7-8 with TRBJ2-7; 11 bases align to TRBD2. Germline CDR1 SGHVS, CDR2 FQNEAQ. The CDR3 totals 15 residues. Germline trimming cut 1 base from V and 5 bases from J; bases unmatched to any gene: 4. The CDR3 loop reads CASSLGVTSGNEQYF. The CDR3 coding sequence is TGTGCCAGCAGCTTAGGAGTGACTAGCGGGAACGAGCAGTACTTC.

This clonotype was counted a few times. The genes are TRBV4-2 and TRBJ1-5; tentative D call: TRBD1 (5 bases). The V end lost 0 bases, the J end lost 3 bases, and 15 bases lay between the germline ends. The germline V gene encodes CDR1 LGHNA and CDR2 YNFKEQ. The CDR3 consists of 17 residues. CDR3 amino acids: CASSQERDPLLNQPQHF. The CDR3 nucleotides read TGTGCCAGCAGCCAAGAGAGGGACCCCTTACTCAATCAGCCCCAGCATTTT.

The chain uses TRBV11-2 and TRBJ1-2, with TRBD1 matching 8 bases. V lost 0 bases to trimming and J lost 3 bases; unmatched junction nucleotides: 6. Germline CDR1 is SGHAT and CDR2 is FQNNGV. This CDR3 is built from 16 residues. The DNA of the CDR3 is TGTGCCAGCAGCTTAGATTGGACAGGGTCTCACTATGGCTACACCTTC. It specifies CASSLDWTGSHYGYTF.

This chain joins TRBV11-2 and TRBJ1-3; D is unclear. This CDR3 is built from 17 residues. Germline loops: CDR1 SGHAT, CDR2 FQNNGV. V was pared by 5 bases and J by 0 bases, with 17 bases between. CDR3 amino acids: CASSPDLDGRSGNTIYF. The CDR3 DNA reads TGTGCCAGCAGCCCCGACCTGGACGGGCGCTCTGGAAACACCATATATTTT.

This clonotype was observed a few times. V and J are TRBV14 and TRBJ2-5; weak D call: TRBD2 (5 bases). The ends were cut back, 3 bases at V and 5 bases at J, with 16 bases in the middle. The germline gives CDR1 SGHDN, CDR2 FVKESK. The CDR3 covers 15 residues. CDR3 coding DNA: TGTGCCAGCAGCCAGATCAGAGGGAGTCTTGAGACCCAGTACTTC. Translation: CASSQIRGSLETQYF.

CDR3 coding DNA: TGTGCCAGCTCACCGGGGACAGGACACACCGGGGAGCTGTTTTTT. It yields the protein CASSPGTGHTGELFF. This rearrangement joins TRBV18 to TRBJ2-2; 8 bases are shared with TRBD1. CDR1 is KGHSH, CDR2 LQKENI, per germline. The CDR3 loop spans 15 amino acids. Germline trimming cut 3 bases from V and 3 bases from J; bases unmatched to any gene: 3. The full variable domain, rest sourced from reference TRBV18 and TRBJ2-2, is NAGVMQNPRHLVRRRGQEARLRCSPMKGHSHVYWYRQLPEEGLKFMVYLQKENIIDESGMPKERFSAEFPKEGPSILRIQQVVRGDSAAYFCASSPGTGHTGELFFGEGSRLTVL.